This is a list of T cell receptor beta chains from one sample in a study of T-cell reconstitution after alpha-beta-depleted transplantation in children. TCRdb recomputed calls from the PCR reads with MiXCR, one row per CDR3 protein. The sample includes about 640,000 distinct CDR3 sequences, 10% to 15% of them seen just once. This sample comprised PBMCs, mostly from graft donor cells, obtained 360 days after TCRalphabeta/CD19-depleted stem cell transplant. These receptors were obtained from a male patient between 10 and 17 years old who had a stem cell transplant for acute myeloid leukemia, so the T cells may come from the graft donor. The CDR3 runs from the conserved cysteine through the conserved F or W. The D gene is left open where the match is weak. Clone size appears in some rows only: once, few, many, or a class for an expanded clone.

j_call: TRBJ2-1; v_call: TRBV7-3; clone_size: -; d_call: TRBD2; cdr3_nt: TGTGCCAGCAACTTAGGGACTAGCGGGGACAATGAGCAGTTCTTC; cdr3_aa: CASNLGTSGDNEQFF
j_call: TRBJ1-6; v_call: TRBV2; clone_size: few; d_call: TRBD1; cdr3_nt: TGTGCCAGCAGAAGGGACAGGAATCCGAGCTCCTATAATTCACCCCTCCACTTT; cdr3_aa: CASRRDRNPSSYNSPLHF
j_call: TRBJ2-7; v_call: TRBV7-6; clone_size: -; d_call: TRBD2; cdr3_nt: TGTGCCAGCAGCTCGCCCTACGGGGCTAGCGGGAGCTACGAGCAGTACTTC; cdr3_aa: CASSSPYGASGSYEQYF
j_call: TRBJ2-3; v_call: TRBV11-2; clone_size: few; d_call: -; cdr3_nt: TGTGCCAGCAGCCTAAGACCAGGCCTAGTAAAAGCCGATACGCAGTATTTT; cdr3_aa: CASSLRPGLVKADTQYF
j_call: TRBJ2-7; v_call: TRBV28; clone_size: many; d_call: TRBD2; cdr3_nt: TGTGCCAGCAGTTTAGCGGGAGGGAAGTACGAGCAGTACTTC; cdr3_aa: CASSLAGGKYEQYF
j_call: TRBJ2-1; v_call: TRBV25-1; clone_size: -; d_call: TRBD1; cdr3_nt: TGTGCCAGCAGTGATTTGCCGGGGACAGGGGAGTTGAATGAGCAGTTCTTC; cdr3_aa: CASSDLPGTGELNEQFF
j_call: TRBJ2-1; v_call: TRBV29-1; clone_size: -; d_call: -; cdr3_nt: TGCAGCGTTGGAGGGGGACTAAAGTACAATGAGCAGTTCTTC; cdr3_aa: CSVGGGLKYNEQFF
j_call: TRBJ2-1; v_call: TRBV5-6; clone_size: few; d_call: TRBD1; cdr3_nt: TGTGCCAGCAGCGCAGACAGGGGTAGAGGGGTATACAATGAGCAGTTCTTC; cdr3_aa: CASSADRGRGVYNEQFF
j_call: TRBJ2-7; v_call: TRBV15; clone_size: few; d_call: -; cdr3_nt: TGTGCCACCAGCAGAGATATGGGGGCTGTGTCCTACTACGAGCAGTACTTC; cdr3_aa: CATSRDMGAVSYYEQYF
j_call: TRBJ2-2; v_call: TRBV5-1; clone_size: many; d_call: -; cdr3_nt: TGCGCCAGCAGCTCCGATGGGAGGCGTCTCACCGGGGAGCTGTTTTTT; cdr3_aa: CASSSDGRRLTGELFF
j_call: TRBJ2-1; v_call: TRBV20-1; clone_size: few; d_call: TRBD2; cdr3_nt: TGCAGTGCTAGTCCAAGCGGGAGACTTTACAATGAGCAGTTCTTC; cdr3_aa: CSASPSGRLYNEQFF
j_call: TRBJ2-5; v_call: TRBV25-1; clone_size: many; d_call: -; cdr3_nt: TGTGCCAGCAGTGACCGTGGGGTGTCATTGGAGACCCAGTACTTC; cdr3_aa: CASSDRGVSLETQYF
j_call: TRBJ2-1; v_call: TRBV29-1; clone_size: -; d_call: TRBD2; cdr3_nt: TGCAGCACCCCCGGGACTAGCGGTTACAATGAGCAGTTCTTC; cdr3_aa: CSTPGTSGYNEQFF
j_call: TRBJ2-1; v_call: TRBV5-1; clone_size: many; d_call: TRBD2; cdr3_nt: TGCGCCAGCAGCTTGGAAGCGGGAGTAAGTGGTGAGCAGTTCTTC; cdr3_aa: CASSLEAGVSGEQFF
j_call: TRBJ2-1; v_call: TRBV7-8; clone_size: -; d_call: TRBD2; cdr3_nt: TGTGCCAGCAGCCGGAGACTAGCGGGAGGTAGTTATGAGCAGTTCTTC; cdr3_aa: CASSRRLAGGSYEQFF
j_call: TRBJ2-7; v_call: TRBV28; clone_size: many; d_call: TRBD2; cdr3_nt: TGTGCCAGCAGTTTACGGGGGGAGAAGCAGTACTTC; cdr3_aa: CASSLRGEKQYF
j_call: TRBJ1-4; v_call: TRBV5-1; clone_size: -; d_call: -; cdr3_nt: TGCGCCAGCAGCTTGGCCGATGGCAGGGAGAGGGAAAAACTGTTTTTT; cdr3_aa: CASSLADGREREKLFF
j_call: TRBJ2-5; v_call: TRBV7-6; clone_size: few; d_call: -; cdr3_nt: TGTGCCAGCAGCTCTCCCCCGTCAGAGACCCAGTACTTC; cdr3_aa: CASSSPPSETQYF
j_call: TRBJ2-7; v_call: TRBV12-3/TRBV12-4; clone_size: few; d_call: -; cdr3_nt: TGTGCCAGCTCACCGTCCCCCAAACTCGAGCAGTACTTC; cdr3_aa: CASSPSPKLEQYF
j_call: TRBJ1-5; v_call: TRBV3-1; clone_size: -; d_call: -; cdr3_nt: TGTGCCAGCAGCCCCCGACGTGGGGTCCGGCCCCAGCATTTT; cdr3_aa: CASSPRRGVRPQHF
j_call: TRBJ2-7; v_call: TRBV20-1; clone_size: -; d_call: TRBD1; cdr3_nt: TGCAGTGCTTTCGGATTCGTTGGGACAGGGGCCTACGAGCAGTACTTC; cdr3_aa: CSAFGFVGTGAYEQYF
j_call: TRBJ2-1; v_call: TRBV25-1; clone_size: many; d_call: -; cdr3_nt: TGTGCCAGCAGTTCTCTGGACGGTTACAATGAGCAGTTCTTC; cdr3_aa: CASSSLDGYNEQFF
j_call: TRBJ2-4; v_call: TRBV20-1; clone_size: few; d_call: -; cdr3_nt: TGCAGTGCTAGAGACCCCGGTGGTAGCTACAAAAACATTCAGTACTTC; cdr3_aa: CSARDPGGSYKNIQYF
j_call: TRBJ2-2; v_call: TRBV12-3/TRBV12-4; clone_size: few; d_call: -; cdr3_nt: TGTGCCAGCACCTCCCAAGGGTGGCGCGGGGAGCTGTTTTTT; cdr3_aa: CASTSQGWRGELFF
j_call: TRBJ2-2; v_call: TRBV4-3; clone_size: few; d_call: TRBD2; cdr3_nt: TGCGCCAGCAGCCAGACTAGCGGGAGATTGTCAGGCGGGGAGCTGTTTTTT; cdr3_aa: CASSQTSGRLSGGELFF
j_call: TRBJ2-3; v_call: TRBV28; clone_size: many; d_call: -; cdr3_nt: TGTGCCAGCAGGGGATCGGCTAGCACAGATACGCAGTATTTT; cdr3_aa: CASRGSASTDTQYF
j_call: TRBJ2-3; v_call: TRBV7-3; clone_size: once; d_call: -; cdr3_nt: TGTGCCAGCAGCCCCAAAACATATACGCAGTATTTT; cdr3_aa: CASSPKTYTQYF
j_call: TRBJ2-1; v_call: TRBV27; clone_size: -; d_call: TRBD2; cdr3_nt: TGTGCCAGCAGTCCAAGGACTAGCGGGAAGTACGAAGAGCAGTTCTTC; cdr3_aa: CASSPRTSGKYEEQFF
j_call: TRBJ1-4; v_call: TRBV29-1; clone_size: few; d_call: TRBD1; cdr3_nt: TGCAGCGTTGAAGCCCGGGACAGGGAAAAACTGTTTTTT; cdr3_aa: CSVEARDREKLFF
j_call: TRBJ2-7; v_call: TRBV5-4; clone_size: few; d_call: TRBD1; cdr3_nt: TGTGCCAGCAGGTTGGGCCTGGACAGGGTCTCCTACGAGCAGTACTTC; cdr3_aa: CASRLGLDRVSYEQYF
j_call: TRBJ2-7; v_call: TRBV20-1; clone_size: -; d_call: TRBD1; cdr3_nt: TGCAGTGCTAGTGGATTCAGGACAGGGACCCACTACGAGCAGTACTTC; cdr3_aa: CSASGFRTGTHYEQYF
j_call: TRBJ2-7; v_call: TRBV20-1; clone_size: once; d_call: -; cdr3_nt: TGCAGTGCTAGAGATTACGACTACGAGCAGTACTTC; cdr3_aa: CSARDYDYEQYF
j_call: TRBJ2-5; v_call: TRBV6-2/TRBV6-3; clone_size: -; d_call: -; cdr3_nt: TGTGCCAGCAGTTACTCTGGGACCCCCCAAGAGACCCAGTACTTC; cdr3_aa: CASSYSGTPQETQYF
j_call: TRBJ1-1; v_call: TRBV29-1; clone_size: -; d_call: -; cdr3_nt: TGCAGCGCTATGCCCCGACCGGCTGAAGCTTTCTTT; cdr3_aa: CSAMPRPAEAFF
j_call: TRBJ2-7; v_call: TRBV6-5; clone_size: many; d_call: -; cdr3_nt: TGTGCCAGCAGTTACTCGACTCTCGGGGAGCAGTACTTC; cdr3_aa: CASSYSTLGEQYF
j_call: TRBJ2-1; v_call: TRBV11-1; clone_size: -; d_call: -; cdr3_nt: TGTGCCAGCAAAGGGGGCAATGAGCAGTTCTTC; cdr3_aa: CASKGGNEQFF
j_call: TRBJ2-5; v_call: TRBV20-1; clone_size: many; d_call: -; cdr3_nt: TGCAGTGCTAGGGTCGGAGTTCAGGAGACCCAGTACTTC; cdr3_aa: CSARVGVQETQYF
j_call: TRBJ2-2; v_call: TRBV12-3/TRBV12-4; clone_size: few; d_call: -; cdr3_nt: TGTGCCAGCAGTTTGGGGCTAGGGGCGGACACCGGGGAGCTGTTTTTT; cdr3_aa: CASSLGLGADTGELFF
j_call: TRBJ2-1; v_call: TRBV11-3; clone_size: -; d_call: -; cdr3_nt: TGTGCCAGCAGCTTAGGGCTAGGCTTTCAAGCGTACAATGAGCAGTTCTTC; cdr3_aa: CASSLGLGFQAYNEQFF
j_call: TRBJ2-1; v_call: TRBV29-1; clone_size: -; d_call: -; cdr3_nt: TGCAGCGGACTACAGGGCCCGCTTTTTTACAATGAGCAGTTCTTC; cdr3_aa: CSGLQGPLFYNEQFF
j_call: TRBJ2-7; v_call: TRBV7-9; clone_size: -; d_call: TRBD1; cdr3_nt: TGTGCCAGCAGATGGGGACAGGCCCCCTACGAGCAGTACTTC; cdr3_aa: CASRWGQAPYEQYF
j_call: TRBJ2-3; v_call: TRBV29-1; clone_size: few; d_call: -; cdr3_nt: TGCAGCTCCCGTAGCGAGACAAGCACAGATACGCAGTATTTT; cdr3_aa: CSSRSETSTDTQYF
j_call: TRBJ2-1; v_call: TRBV15; clone_size: -; d_call: -; cdr3_nt: TGTGCCACCAGCAGAGATCGCTGGAGGGTAAGCTCCTACAATGAGCAGTTCTTC; cdr3_aa: CATSRDRWRVSSYNEQFF
j_call: TRBJ2-5; v_call: TRBV2; clone_size: many; d_call: -; cdr3_nt: TGTGCCAGCAGTGCAGGGGCGGGAGTTCACGAGACCCAGTACTTC; cdr3_aa: CASSAGAGVHETQYF
j_call: TRBJ2-3; v_call: TRBV12-3/TRBV12-4; clone_size: many; d_call: TRBD1; cdr3_nt: TGTGCCAGCACCGCCTTGGGACAGCCAGATACGCAGTATTTT; cdr3_aa: CASTALGQPDTQYF
j_call: TRBJ1-1; v_call: TRBV4-1; clone_size: -; d_call: -; cdr3_nt: TGCGCCAGCAGCCAAGTAGGTCTAGGGGGGCTTCAGACTGAAGCTTTCTTT; cdr3_aa: CASSQVGLGGLQTEAFF
j_call: TRBJ2-7; v_call: TRBV20-1; clone_size: -; d_call: TRBD1; cdr3_nt: TGCAGTGCCCGGGACAGGAACTCCTACGAGCAGTACTTC; cdr3_aa: CSARDRNSYEQYF
j_call: TRBJ2-7; v_call: TRBV2; clone_size: -; d_call: -; cdr3_nt: TGTGCCAGCAACAGGGCAGTTAGCTACGAGCAGTACTTC; cdr3_aa: CASNRAVSYEQYF
j_call: TRBJ2-7; v_call: TRBV6-2/TRBV6-3; clone_size: -; d_call: -; cdr3_nt: TGTGCCAGCAGTTACTCGAAATACGCCGGGAGCTTATCCTACGAGCAGTACTTC; cdr3_aa: CASSYSKYAGSLSYEQYF
j_call: TRBJ2-1; v_call: TRBV7-9; clone_size: few; d_call: -; cdr3_nt: TGTGCCAGCAGCTTCGCTCACAATGAGCAGTTCTTC; cdr3_aa: CASSFAHNEQFF
j_call: TRBJ1-2; v_call: TRBV29-1; clone_size: few; d_call: -; cdr3_nt: TGCAGCGTTGAAGATCGGGGGGGCCGGAACTATGGCTACACCTTC; cdr3_aa: CSVEDRGGRNYGYTF
j_call: TRBJ1-3; v_call: TRBV28; clone_size: -; d_call: -; cdr3_nt: TGTGCCAGCAGTTTACTGACCCGACTGGGGGGCAACTCTGGAAACACCATATATTTT; cdr3_aa: CASSLLTRLGGNSGNTIYF
j_call: TRBJ2-7; v_call: TRBV11-1; clone_size: few; d_call: TRBD1; cdr3_nt: TGTGCCAGCAGCTCGCGTTCTCCAGGGGGCCACGAGCAGTACTTC; cdr3_aa: CASSSRSPGGHEQYF
j_call: TRBJ2-3; v_call: TRBV29-1; clone_size: -; d_call: TRBD1; cdr3_nt: TGCAGCGCGATGGACAGGGTCAGAGATACGCAGTATTTT; cdr3_aa: CSAMDRVRDTQYF
j_call: TRBJ2-1; v_call: TRBV4-1; clone_size: -; d_call: TRBD2; cdr3_nt: TGCGCCAGCAGCCGTACTCTAGCGGGAGTCTACAATGAGCAGTTCTTC; cdr3_aa: CASSRTLAGVYNEQFF
j_call: TRBJ2-1; v_call: TRBV6-2/TRBV6-3; clone_size: few; d_call: -; cdr3_nt: TGTGCCAGCAGTTACTTTATGACCCGCCCCAATGAGCAGTTCTTC; cdr3_aa: CASSYFMTRPNEQFF
j_call: TRBJ2-5; v_call: TRBV12-3/TRBV12-4; clone_size: many; d_call: -; cdr3_nt: TGTGCCAGCAGTTTAGCGGCTAGCCTAAAAGAGACCCAGTACTTC; cdr3_aa: CASSLAASLKETQYF
j_call: TRBJ1-3; v_call: TRBV13; clone_size: few; d_call: TRBD1; cdr3_nt: TGTGCCAGCAGCTTAAACAGGGGGGTTACGGGAAACACCATATATTTT; cdr3_aa: CASSLNRGVTGNTIYF
j_call: TRBJ2-1; v_call: TRBV6-1; clone_size: -; d_call: TRBD2; cdr3_nt: TGTGCCAGCAGTCGCCTCGGACTAGCGGAATACAATGAGCAGTTCTTC; cdr3_aa: CASSRLGLAEYNEQFF
j_call: TRBJ2-7; v_call: TRBV6-2/TRBV6-3; clone_size: few; d_call: TRBD1; cdr3_nt: TGTGCCAGCAGCATGGACAGGGCCTTCTCCTACGAGCAGTACTTC; cdr3_aa: CASSMDRAFSYEQYF